This T cell receptor beta chain was captured by sequencing in a study of technical replicates of blood from a handful of donors (dated by TCRdb to 2016 to 2017). Trimming takes 5 bases off V and 6 bases off J; junction bases not matched to a gene: 7. From the germline V gene (reference sequence), CDR1 is LNHDA and CDR2 is SQIVND. The CDR3 has 14 amino acids, counting the end cysteine and phenylalanine. The CDR3 DNA has 42 bases and is translated from base 1. Libraries were prepared through the immunoSEQ multiplex PCR assay. TCRdb holds this immuneACCESS table with in-frame rearrangements only. Some clones are missing; in checked studies, unresolved V genes explain under half, and the rest has no known cause. The sample records roughly 80,000 clones, about 92% of which are singletons. The ten largest clones take up 0.2% to 0.25% of the sample. As for this clone: Its antigen remains unidentified. There are no base qualities to consult, and no much larger clone falls within one base.

The receptor was derived from a human donor in good health. The chain couples TRBV19 to TRBJ2-3; the junction holds 8 bases that match TRBD1. The specimen was T cells isolated from PBMCs. The DNA sequence reads TGTGCCAGTAGTCGGGGGCAGGGGGCGGATACGCAGTATTTT. Translated, this is CASSRGQGADTQYF.